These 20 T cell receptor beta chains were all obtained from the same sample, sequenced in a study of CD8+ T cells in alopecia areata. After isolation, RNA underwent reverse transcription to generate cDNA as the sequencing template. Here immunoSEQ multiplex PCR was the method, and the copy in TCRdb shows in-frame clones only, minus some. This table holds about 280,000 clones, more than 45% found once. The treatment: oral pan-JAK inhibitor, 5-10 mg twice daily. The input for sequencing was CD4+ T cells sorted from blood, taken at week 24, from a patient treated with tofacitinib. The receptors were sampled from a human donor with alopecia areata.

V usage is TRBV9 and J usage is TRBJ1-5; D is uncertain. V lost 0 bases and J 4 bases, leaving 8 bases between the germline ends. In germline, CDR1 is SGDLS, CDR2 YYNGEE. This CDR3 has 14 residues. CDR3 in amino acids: CASSVEGRNQPQHF. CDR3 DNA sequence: TGTGCCAGCAGCGTAGAAGGTCGTAATCAGCCCCAGCATTTT.

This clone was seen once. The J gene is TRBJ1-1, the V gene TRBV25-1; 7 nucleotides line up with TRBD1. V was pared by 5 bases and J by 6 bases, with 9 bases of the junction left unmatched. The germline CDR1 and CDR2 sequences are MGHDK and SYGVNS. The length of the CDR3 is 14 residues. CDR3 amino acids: CASSNPGGGSEAFF. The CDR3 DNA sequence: TGTGCCAGCAGTAACCCAGGGGGAGGCTCTGAAGCTTTCTTT. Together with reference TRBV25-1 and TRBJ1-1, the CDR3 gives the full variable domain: EADIYQTPRYLVIGTGKKITLECSQTMGHDKMYWYQQDPGMELHLIHYSYGVNSTEKGDLSSESTVSRIRTEHFPLTLESARPSHTSQYLCASSNPGGGSEAFFGQGTRLTVV.

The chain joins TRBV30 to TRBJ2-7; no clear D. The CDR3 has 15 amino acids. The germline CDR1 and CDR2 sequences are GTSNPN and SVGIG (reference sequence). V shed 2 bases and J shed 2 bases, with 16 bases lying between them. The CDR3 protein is CAWSPGWEFTYEQYF. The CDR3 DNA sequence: TGTGCCTGGAGTCCCGGCTGGGAATTTACCTACGAGCAGTACTTC.

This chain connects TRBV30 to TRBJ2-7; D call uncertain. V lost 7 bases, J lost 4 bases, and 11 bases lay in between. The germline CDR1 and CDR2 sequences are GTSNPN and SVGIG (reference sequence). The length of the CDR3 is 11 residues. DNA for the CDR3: TGTGCCTCTGGAGATAGGTACGAGCAGTACTTC. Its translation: CASGDRYEQYF. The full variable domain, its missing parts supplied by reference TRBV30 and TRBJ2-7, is SQTIHQWPATLVQPVGSPLSLECTVEGTSNPNLYWYRQAAGRGLQLLFYSVGIGQISSEVPQNLSASRPQDRQFILSSKKLLLSDSGFYLCASGDRYEQYFGPGTRLTVT.

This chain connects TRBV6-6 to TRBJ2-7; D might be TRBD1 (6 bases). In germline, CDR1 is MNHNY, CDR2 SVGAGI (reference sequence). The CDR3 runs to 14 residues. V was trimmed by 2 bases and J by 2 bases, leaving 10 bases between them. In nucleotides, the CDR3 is TGTGCCAGCAGTTACGACAGGACCACCTACGAGCAGTACTTC. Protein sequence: CASSYDRTTYEQYF.

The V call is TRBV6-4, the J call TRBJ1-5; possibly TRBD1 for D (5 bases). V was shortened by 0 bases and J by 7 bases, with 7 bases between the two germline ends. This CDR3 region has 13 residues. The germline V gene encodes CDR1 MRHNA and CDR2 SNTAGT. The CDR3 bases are TGTGCCAGCAGTGACTCTGAGGGGCAGCCCCAGCATTTT. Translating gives CASSDSEGQPQHF.

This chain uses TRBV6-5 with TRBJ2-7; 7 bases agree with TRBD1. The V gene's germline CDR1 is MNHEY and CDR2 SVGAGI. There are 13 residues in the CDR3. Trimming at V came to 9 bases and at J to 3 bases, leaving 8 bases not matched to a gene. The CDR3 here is CASTGTVHYEQYF. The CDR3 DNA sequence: TGTGCCAGTACCGGGACAGTTCACTACGAGCAGTACTTC.

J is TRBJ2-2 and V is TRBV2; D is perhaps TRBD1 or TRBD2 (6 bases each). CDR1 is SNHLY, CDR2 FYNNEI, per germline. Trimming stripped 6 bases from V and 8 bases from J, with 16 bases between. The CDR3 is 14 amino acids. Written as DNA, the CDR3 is TGTGCCAGCAGACCCCCGAGGGGGGCAGGGGAGCTGTTTTTT. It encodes CASRPPRGAGELFF.

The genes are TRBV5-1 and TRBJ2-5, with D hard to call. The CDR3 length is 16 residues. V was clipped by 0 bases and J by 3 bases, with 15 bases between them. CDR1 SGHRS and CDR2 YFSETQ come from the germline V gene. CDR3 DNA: TGCGCCAGCAGCTTGGGTTATAGGAATTTCGAAGAGACCCAGTACTTC. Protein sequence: CASSLGYRNFEETQYF.

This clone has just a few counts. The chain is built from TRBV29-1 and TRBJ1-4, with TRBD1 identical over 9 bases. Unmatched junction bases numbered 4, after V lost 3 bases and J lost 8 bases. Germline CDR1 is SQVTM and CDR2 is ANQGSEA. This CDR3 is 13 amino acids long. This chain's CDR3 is CSVEGQGEEKLFF. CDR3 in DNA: TGCAGCGTTGAGGGACAGGGTGAGGAAAAACTGTTTTTT.

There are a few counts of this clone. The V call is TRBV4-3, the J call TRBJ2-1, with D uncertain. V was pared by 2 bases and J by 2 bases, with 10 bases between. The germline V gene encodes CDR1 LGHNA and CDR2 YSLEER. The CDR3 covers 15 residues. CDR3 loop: CASSQSSHTYNEQFF. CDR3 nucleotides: TGCGCCAGCAGCCAATCGAGCCACACCTACAATGAGCAGTTCTTC.

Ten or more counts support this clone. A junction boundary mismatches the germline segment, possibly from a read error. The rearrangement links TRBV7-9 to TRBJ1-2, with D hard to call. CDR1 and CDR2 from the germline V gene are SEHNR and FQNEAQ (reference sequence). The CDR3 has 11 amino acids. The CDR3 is CASSLSEAEAF. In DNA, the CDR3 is TGTGCCAGCAGCTTATCGGAGGCGGAGGCCTTC.

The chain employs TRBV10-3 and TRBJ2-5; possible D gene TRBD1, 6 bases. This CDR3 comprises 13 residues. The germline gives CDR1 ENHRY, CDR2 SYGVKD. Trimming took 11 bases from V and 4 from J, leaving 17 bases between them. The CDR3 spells CAVEAQGTETQYF. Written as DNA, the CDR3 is TGTGCCGTGGAGGCCCAGGGGACAGAGACCCAGTACTTC.

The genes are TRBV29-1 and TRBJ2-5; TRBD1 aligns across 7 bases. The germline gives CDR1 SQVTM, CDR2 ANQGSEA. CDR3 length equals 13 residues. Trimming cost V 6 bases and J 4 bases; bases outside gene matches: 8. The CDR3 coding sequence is TGCAGCGTCGGCTGGGACAGCGGAGAGACCCAGTACTTC. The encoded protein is CSVGWDSGETQYF.

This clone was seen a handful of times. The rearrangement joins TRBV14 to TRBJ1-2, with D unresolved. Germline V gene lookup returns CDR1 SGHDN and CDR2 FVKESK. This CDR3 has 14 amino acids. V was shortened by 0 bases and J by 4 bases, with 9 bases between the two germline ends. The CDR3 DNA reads TGTGCCAGCAGCCAAGATTCATCCGCCTATGGCTACACCTTC. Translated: CASSQDSSAYGYTF.

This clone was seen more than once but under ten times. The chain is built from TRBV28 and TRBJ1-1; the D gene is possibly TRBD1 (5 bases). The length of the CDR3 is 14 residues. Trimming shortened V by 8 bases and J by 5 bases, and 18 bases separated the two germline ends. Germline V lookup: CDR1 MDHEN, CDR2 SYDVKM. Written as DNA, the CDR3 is TGTGCCAGCTCCCGGGGACCCACAAGGACTGAAGCTTTCTTT. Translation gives CASSRGPTRTEAFF. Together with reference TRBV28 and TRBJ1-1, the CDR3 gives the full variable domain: DVKVTQSSRYLVKRTGEKVFLECVQDMDHENMFWYRQDPGLGLRLIYFSYDVKMKEKGDIPEGYSVSREKKERFSLILESASTNQTSMYLCASSRGPTRTEAFFGQGTRLTVV.

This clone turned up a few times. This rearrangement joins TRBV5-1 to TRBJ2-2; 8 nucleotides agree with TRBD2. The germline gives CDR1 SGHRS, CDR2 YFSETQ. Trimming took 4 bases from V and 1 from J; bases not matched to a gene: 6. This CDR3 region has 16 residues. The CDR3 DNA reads TGCGCCAGCAGCCTACGCGGGGGGTTGAACACCGGGGAGCTGTTTTTT. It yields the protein CASSLRGGLNTGELFF.

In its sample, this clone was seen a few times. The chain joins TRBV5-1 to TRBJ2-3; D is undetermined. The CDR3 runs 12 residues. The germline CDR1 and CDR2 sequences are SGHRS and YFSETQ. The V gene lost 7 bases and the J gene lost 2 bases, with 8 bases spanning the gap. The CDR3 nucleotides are TGCGCCAGCCGGGTGGCCACAGATACGCAGTATTTT. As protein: CASRVATDTQYF.

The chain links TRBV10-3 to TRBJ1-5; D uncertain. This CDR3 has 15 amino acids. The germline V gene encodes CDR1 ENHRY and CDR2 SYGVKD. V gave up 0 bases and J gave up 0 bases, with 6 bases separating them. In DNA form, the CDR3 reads TGTGCCATCAGTGAGTCAGGGTTTAGCAATCAGCCCCAGCATTTT. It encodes CAISESGFSNQPQHF.

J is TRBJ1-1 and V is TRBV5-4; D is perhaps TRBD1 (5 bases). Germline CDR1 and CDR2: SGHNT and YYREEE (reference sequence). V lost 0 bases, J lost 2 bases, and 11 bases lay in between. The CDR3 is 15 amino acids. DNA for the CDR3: TGTGCCAGCAGCTTGGGGTCAGGGTCAAACACTGAAGCTTTCTTT. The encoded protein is CASSLGSGSNTEAFF. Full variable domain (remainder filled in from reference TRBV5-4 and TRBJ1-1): ETGVTQSPTHLIKTRGQQVTLRCSSQSGHNTVSWYQQALGQGPQFIFQYYREEENGRGNFPPRFSGLQFPNYSSELNVNALELDDSALYLCASSLGSGSNTEAFFGQGTRLTVV.